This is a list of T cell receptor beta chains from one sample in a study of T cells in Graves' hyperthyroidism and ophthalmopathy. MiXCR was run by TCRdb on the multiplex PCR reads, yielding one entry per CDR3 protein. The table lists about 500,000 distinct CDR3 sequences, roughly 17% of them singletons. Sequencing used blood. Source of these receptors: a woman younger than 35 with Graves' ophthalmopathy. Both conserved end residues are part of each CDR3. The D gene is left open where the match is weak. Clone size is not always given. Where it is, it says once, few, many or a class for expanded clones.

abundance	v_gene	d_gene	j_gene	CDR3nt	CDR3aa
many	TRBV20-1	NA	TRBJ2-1	TGCAGTGCTAGGGCGGCCTCCTACAATGAGCAGTTCTTC	CSARAASYNEQFF
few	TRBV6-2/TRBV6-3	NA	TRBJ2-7	TGTGCCAGCAGTTGGGACCCTAGCTCCTACGAGCAGTACTTC	CASSWDPSSYEQYF
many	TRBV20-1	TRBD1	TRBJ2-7	TGCAGTGCTAGGGGGGACAGCTTCTACGAGCAGTACTTC	CSARGDSFYEQYF
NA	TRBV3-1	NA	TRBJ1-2	TGTGCCAGCAGCCTCCTCATCGGACATGGGGAATTGCCCCATGGCTACACCTTC	CASSLLIGHGELPHGYTF
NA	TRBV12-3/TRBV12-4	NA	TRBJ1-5	TGTGCCAGCAGTTCCCACTCAGAAGCCGGCCCCCAGCATTTT	CASSSHSEAGPQHF
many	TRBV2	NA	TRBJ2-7	TGTGCCAGCAGTTTAAAAGTTAGACCCCTGGAGCAGTACTTC	CASSLKVRPLEQYF
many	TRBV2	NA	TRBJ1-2	TGTGCCAGCAGCCAGAGAGGGCTCTATGGCTACACCTTC	CASSQRGLYGYTF
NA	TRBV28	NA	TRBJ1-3	TGTGCCAGCAGTTCCCTTTTGACAGGAAACTCTGGAAACACCATATATTTT	CASSSLLTGNSGNTIYF
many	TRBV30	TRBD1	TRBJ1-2	TGTGCCTGGAGTGTTATGGGGACAGGCTATGGCTACACCTTC	CAWSVMGTGYGYTF
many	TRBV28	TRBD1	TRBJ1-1	TGTGCCAGCACCTACCGACAGGGAACCGATGAAGCTTTCTTT	CASTYRQGTDEAFF
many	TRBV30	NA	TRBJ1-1	TGTGCCTGGAGTGCCCGGGACACCAGGAACACTGAAGCTTTCTTT	CAWSARDTRNTEAFF
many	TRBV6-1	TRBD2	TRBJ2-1	TGTGCCACCAACGGACTAGCGGGAGTAATCGGCGTGTACAATGAGCAGTTCTTC	CATNGLAGVIGVYNEQFF
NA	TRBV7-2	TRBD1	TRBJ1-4	TGTGCCAGTAGGCGGACAGGGGAGGAAAAACTGTTTTTT	CASRRTGEEKLFF
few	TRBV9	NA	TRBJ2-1	TGTGCCAGCAGCGTAGACGGACAGTCTTACAATGAGCAGTTCTTC	CASSVDGQSYNEQFF
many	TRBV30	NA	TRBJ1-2	TGTGCCTGGAGTGGAGACCGGGATGGCTACACCTTC	CAWSGDRDGYTF
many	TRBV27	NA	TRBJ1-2	TGTGCCAGCAGTTTGACAGGAAACCACTATGGCTACACCTTC	CASSLTGNHYGYTF
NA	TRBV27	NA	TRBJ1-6	TGTGCCAGCAGTTTTCAGGGTAGTAATTCACCCCTCCACTTT	CASSFQGSNSPLHF
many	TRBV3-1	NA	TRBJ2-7	TGTGCCAGCAGCCAAGACGCCATTTCCTACGAGCAGTACTTC	CASSQDAISYEQYF
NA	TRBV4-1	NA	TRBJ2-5	TGCGCCAGCAGCCCTCCCGCCATTGGGGCCCGGGAGACCCAGTACTTC	CASSPPAIGARETQYF
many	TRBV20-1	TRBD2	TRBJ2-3	TGCAGTGCTAGAGATCGCCCCCGGGCTAGCGGGAGTTGGCCAGATACGCAGTATTTT	CSARDRPRASGSWPDTQYF
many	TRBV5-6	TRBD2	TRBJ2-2	TGTGCCACACAGCGGGAGAAGAACACCGGGGAGCTGTTTTTT	CATQREKNTGELFF
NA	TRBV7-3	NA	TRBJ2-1	TGTGCCAGCAGCTCTACCCTCAGAATTGGCCCCTACAATGAGCAGTTCTTC	CASSSTLRIGPYNEQFF
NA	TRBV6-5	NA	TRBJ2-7	TGTGCCAGCAGTTACTTGGGCGGGGACTCCTACGAGCAGTACTTC	CASSYLGGDSYEQYF
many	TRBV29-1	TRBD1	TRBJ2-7	TGCAGCGTTGAAGAGGCCGGGACAGAGTCCTACGAGCAGTACTTC	CSVEEAGTESYEQYF
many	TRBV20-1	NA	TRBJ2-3	TGCAGTGCTAGAGGATCATCAGATACGCAGTATTTT	CSARGSSDTQYF
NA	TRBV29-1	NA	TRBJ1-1	TGCAGCGTTGAAAGGCAGGGAGTTGAAGCTTTCTTT	CSVERQGVEAFF
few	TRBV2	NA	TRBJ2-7	TGTGCCAGCAGTGAAGATTACTCGGGCAGCGAGCAGTACTTC	CASSEDYSGSEQYF
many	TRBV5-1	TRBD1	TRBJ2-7	TGCGCCAGCAGCATTGCCGGGACAGAGCTCGACGAGCAGTACTTC	CASSIAGTELDEQYF
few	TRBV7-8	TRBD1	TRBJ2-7	TGTGCCAGCAGTCAATCCCCCGGACAGGGGGCCTTCTACGAGCAGTACTTC	CASSQSPGQGAFYEQYF
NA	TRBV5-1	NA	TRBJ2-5	TGCGCCAGCAGCTTGGCCGGGACACCGAGGGAGACCCAGTACTTC	CASSLAGTPRETQYF
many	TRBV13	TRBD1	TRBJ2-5	TGTGCCAGCAGCTCGGACAGGGAGACCCAGTACTTC	CASSSDRETQYF
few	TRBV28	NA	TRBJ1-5	TGTGCCAGCCGGTACGGGTCAATAGGGAATCAGCCCCAGCATTTT	CASRYGSIGNQPQHF
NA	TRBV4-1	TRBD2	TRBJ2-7	TGCGCCAGCAGCCAAGAGGGGGGGACCTACGAGCAGTACTTC	CASSQEGGTYEQYF
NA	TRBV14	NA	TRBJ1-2	TGTGCCAGCAGCTACGCCCGGACAGCGACTAACTATGGCTACACCTTC	CASSYARTATNYGYTF
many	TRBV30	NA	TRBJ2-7	TGTGCCTGGACCCCTCTAGGGGCGGGGTCCTACGAGCAGTACTTC	CAWTPLGAGSYEQYF
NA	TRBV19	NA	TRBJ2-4	TGTGCCAGTAAGTCACCGGGAGACAAAAACATTCAGTACTTC	CASKSPGDKNIQYF
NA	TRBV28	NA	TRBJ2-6	TGTGCCAGCAGTTTGGGGGGAATCTCTGGGGCCAACGTCCTGACTTTC	CASSLGGISGANVLTF
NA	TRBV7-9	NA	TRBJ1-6	TGTGCCAGCAGCTTAGTTGGGGGGTATAATTCACCCCTCCACTTT	CASSLVGGYNSPLHF
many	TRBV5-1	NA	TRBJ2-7	TGCGCCAGCTCCTTTCGCCCGGCGGGATACGAGCAGTACTTC	CASSFRPAGYEQYF
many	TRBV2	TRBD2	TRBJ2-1	TGTGCCAGCAGTAAAACTAGCGGAGCCTACAATGAGCAGTTCTTC	CASSKTSGAYNEQFF
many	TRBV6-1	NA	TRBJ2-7	TGTGCCAGCAGTCGAGACAGGAACTCCTACGAGCAGTACTTC	CASSRDRNSYEQYF
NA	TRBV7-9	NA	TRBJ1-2	TGTGCGAGCTTAGAGGTGCTTGGCTACACCTTC	CASLEVLGYTF
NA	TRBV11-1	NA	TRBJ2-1	TGTGCCAGTAAACCCCTAGGGGGGAATGAGCAGTTCTTC	CASKPLGGNEQFF
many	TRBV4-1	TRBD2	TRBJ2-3	TGCGCCAGCAGCCAAGCTATCCTAGCGGGGAGCTCTTGGGGCACAGATACGCAGTATTTT	CASSQAILAGSSWGTDTQYF
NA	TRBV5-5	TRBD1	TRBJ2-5	TGTGCCAGCAGCTTGATAGGGACAGGGGAAGAGACCCAGTACTTC	CASSLIGTGEETQYF
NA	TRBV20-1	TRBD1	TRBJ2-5	TGCAGTGCCGGGGACAGAGGGCCAGAAGAGACCCAGTACTTC	CSAGDRGPEETQYF
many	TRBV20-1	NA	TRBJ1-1	TGCAGTGCTAGAGATCTGGCAGGAGTGCACACTGAAGCTTTCTTT	CSARDLAGVHTEAFF
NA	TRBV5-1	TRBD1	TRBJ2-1	TGCGCCAGCAGCTGGGCGACAGGGGGCGGTGAGCAGTTCTTC	CASSWATGGGEQFF
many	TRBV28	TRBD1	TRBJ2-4	TGTGCCAGCACCCGGACAGGGGGCTCTAACATTCAGTACTTC	CASTRTGGSNIQYF
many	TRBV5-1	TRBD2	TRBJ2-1	TGCGCCAGCAGCTCAACGACTAGCGGGGGGACGCAGGGCAATGAGCAGTTCTTC	CASSSTTSGGTQGNEQFF
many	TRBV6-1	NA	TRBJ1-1	TGTGCCAGCAGTGGGAACAGCAACACTGAAGCTTTCTTT	CASSGNSNTEAFF
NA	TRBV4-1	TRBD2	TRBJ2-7	TGCGCCAGCACTCCTCGACTAGCGGGGGCCACAAGCTCCTACGAGCAGTACTTC	CASTPRLAGATSSYEQYF
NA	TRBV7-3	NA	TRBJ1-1	TGTGCCAGCGCCCCTGATAGCGGGGGCACTGAAGCTTTCTTT	CASAPDSGGTEAFF